This T cell receptor (beta chain) derives from a study of human T cells and chemical hapten exposure. Within the library, unique molecular identifiers were attached to each individual cDNA molecule. In the authors' workflow: With a range of roughly 20,000 to 750,000, the median per sample was about 92,000 TCRs. TCRdb re-analysed the RACE reads in MiXCR, keeping a single row per CDR3 protein. The V and J calls shown here were made by TCRdb, not taken from the authors' results. There are 300,000 to 450,000 distinct CDR3 sequences in the sample; approximately 5% occur only once, and under 2.5% lies in the top ten. Described time point: patch test 1, 2 weeks after DPC sensitization. This sample's treatment: therapeutic diphenylcyclopropenone sensitization with weekly scalp DPC. From germline, CDR1 is MNHEY and CDR2 SVGAGI. J was trimmed by 8 bases and V by 0 bases; bases with no gene match: 10. This CDR3 has 16 amino acids.

The source material was whole blood, sampled in connection with sensitization to the hapten diphenylcyclopropenone (DPC). The chain links TRBV6-5 to TRBJ2-1; 7 positions match TRBD2. This TCR was sampled from a woman aged 45-65 years with alopecia areata. Some clones in this sample may be carry-over from other donors' samples. CDR3 amino acids: CASSYSGLVAGDEQFF. In nucleotides, the CDR3 is TGTGCCAGCAGTTACTCCGGACTAGTCGCTGGGGATGAGCAGTTCTTC.